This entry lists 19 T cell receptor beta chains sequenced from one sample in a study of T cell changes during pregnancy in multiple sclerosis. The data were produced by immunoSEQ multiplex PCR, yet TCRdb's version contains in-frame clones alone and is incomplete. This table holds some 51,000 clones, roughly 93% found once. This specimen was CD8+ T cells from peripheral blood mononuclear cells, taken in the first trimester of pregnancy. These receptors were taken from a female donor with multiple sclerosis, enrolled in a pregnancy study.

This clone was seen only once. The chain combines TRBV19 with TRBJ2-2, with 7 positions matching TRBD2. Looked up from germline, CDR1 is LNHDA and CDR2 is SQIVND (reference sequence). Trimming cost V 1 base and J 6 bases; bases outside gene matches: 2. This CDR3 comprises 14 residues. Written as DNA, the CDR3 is TGTGCCAGTAGTATAGTACGGGGGGCCGGGGAGCTGTTTTTT. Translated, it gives CASSIVRGAGELFF.

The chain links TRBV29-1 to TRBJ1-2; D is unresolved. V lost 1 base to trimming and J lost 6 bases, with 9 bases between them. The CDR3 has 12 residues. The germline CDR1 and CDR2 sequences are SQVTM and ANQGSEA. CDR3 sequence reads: CSVEGRWDGYTF. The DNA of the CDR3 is TGCAGCGTTGAAGGGAGGTGGGATGGCTACACCTTC.

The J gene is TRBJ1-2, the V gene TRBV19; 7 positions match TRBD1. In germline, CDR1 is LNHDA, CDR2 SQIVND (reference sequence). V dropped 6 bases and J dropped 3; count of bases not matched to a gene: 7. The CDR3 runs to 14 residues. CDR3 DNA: TGTGCCAGTAGCTCCGGGACAGTCCACTATGGCTACACCTTC. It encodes CASSSGTVHYGYTF.

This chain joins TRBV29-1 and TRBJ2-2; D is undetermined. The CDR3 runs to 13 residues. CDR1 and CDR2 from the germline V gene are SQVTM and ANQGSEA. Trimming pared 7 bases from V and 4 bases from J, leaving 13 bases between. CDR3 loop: CSAHSLGTGELFF. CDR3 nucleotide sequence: TGCAGCGCCCATTCCCTAGGCACCGGGGAGCTGTTTTTT.

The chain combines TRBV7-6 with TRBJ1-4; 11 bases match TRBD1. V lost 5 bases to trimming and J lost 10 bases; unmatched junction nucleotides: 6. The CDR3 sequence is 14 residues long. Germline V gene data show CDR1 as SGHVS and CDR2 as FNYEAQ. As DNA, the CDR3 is TGTGCCAGCAGCGGGACAGGGGGTCTACGAAAACTGTTTTTT. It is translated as CASSGTGGLRKLFF.

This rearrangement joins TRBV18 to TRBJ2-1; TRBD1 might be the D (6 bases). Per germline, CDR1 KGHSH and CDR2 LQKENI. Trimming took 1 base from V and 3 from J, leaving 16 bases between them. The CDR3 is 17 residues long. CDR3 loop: CASSPLNREGVYNEQFF. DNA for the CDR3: TGTGCCAGCTCACCACTGAACAGGGAAGGGGTCTACAATGAGCAGTTCTTC.

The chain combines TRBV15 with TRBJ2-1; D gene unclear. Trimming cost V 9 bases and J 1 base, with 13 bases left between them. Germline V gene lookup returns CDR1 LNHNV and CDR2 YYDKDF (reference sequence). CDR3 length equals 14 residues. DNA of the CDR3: TGTGCCACTTCCCCGTCTAGGTCCTACAATGAGCAGTTCTTC. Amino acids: CATSPSRSYNEQFF. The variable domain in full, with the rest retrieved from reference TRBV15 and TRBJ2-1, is DAMVIQNPRYQVTQFGKPVTLSCSQTLNHNVMYWYQQKSSQAPKLLFHYYDKDFNNEADTPDNFQSRRPNTSFCFLDIRSPGLGDTAMYLCATSPSRSYNEQFFGPGTRLTVL.

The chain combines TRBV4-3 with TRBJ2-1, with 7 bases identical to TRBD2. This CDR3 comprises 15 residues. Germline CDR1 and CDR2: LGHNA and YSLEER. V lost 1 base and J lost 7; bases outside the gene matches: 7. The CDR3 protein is CASSQGVTLANEQFF. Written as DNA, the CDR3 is TGCGCCAGCAGCCAAGGGGTCACACTAGCGAATGAGCAGTTCTTC.

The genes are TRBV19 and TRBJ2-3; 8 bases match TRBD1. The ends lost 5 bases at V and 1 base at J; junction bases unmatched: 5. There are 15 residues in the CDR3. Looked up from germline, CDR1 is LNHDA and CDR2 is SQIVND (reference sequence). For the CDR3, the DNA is TGTGCCAGTAGTCTGCAGGGACAGGGCACAGATACGCAGTATTTT. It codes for CASSLQGQGTDTQYF.

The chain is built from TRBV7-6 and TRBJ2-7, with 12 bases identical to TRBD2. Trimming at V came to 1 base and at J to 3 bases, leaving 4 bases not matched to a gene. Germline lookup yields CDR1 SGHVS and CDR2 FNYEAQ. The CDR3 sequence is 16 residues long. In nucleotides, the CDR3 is TGTGCCAGCAGCTTAGGGACTAGCGGGAACTACTACGAGCAGTACTTC. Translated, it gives CASSLGTSGNYYEQYF. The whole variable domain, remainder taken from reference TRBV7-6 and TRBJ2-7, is GAGVSQSPRYKVTKRGQDVALRCDPISGHVSLYWYRQALGQGPEFLTYFNYEAQQDKSGLPNDRFSAERPEGSISTLTIQRTEQRDSAMYRCASSLGTSGNYYEQYFGPGTRLTVT.

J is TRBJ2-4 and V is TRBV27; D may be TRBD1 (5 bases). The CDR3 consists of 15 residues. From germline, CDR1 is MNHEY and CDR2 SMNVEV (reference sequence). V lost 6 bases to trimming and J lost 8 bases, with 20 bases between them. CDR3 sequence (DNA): TGTGCCAGCAGAGCCCTAGTTATGGGGCTGTACATTCAGTACTTC. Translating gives CASRALVMGLYIQYF.

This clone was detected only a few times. In nucleotides, the CDR3 is TGTGCCAGCACCACAGGGGGCGAACAGCCCCAGCATTTT. Translated: CASTTGGEQPQHF. This sequence joins TRBV2 and TRBJ1-5; 9 nucleotides line up with TRBD1. The CDR3 is 13 amino acids. V lost 7 bases to trimming and J lost 7 bases; unmatched junction nucleotides: 5. CDR1 and CDR2 from the germline V gene are SNHLY and FYNNEI.

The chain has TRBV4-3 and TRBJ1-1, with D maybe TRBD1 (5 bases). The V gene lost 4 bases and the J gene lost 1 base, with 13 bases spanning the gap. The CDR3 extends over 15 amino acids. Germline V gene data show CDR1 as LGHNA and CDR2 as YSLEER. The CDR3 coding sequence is TGCGCCAGCAGCCCCGACAGTCAGCAGAACACTGAAGCTTTCTTT. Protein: CASSPDSQQNTEAFF.

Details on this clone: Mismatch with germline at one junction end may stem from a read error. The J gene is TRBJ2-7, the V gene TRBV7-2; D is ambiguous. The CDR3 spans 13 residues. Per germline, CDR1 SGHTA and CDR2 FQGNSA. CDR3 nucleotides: TGTGCCAGCAGCGTAGCCCTTTCCTACGAGCAGTACTTC. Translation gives CASSVALSYEQYF. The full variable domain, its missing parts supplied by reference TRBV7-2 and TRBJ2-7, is GAGVSQSPSNKVTEKGKDVELRCDPISGHTALYWYRQSLGQGLEFLIYFQGNSAPDKSGLPSDRFSAERTGGSVSTLTIQRTQQEDSAVYLCASSVALSYEQYFGPGTRLTVT.

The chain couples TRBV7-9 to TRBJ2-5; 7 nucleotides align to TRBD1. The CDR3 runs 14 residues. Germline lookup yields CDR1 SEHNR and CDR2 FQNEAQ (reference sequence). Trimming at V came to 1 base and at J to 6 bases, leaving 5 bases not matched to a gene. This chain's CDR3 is CASSLEGGGKTQYF. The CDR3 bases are TGTGCCAGCAGCTTAGAAGGGGGCGGAAAGACCCAGTACTTC. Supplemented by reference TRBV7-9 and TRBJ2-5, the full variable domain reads DTGVSQNPRHKITKRGQNVTFRCDPISEHNRLYWYRQTLGQGPEFLTYFQNEAQLEKSRLLSDRFSAERPKGSFSTLEIQRTEQGDSAMYLCASSLEGGGKTQYFGPGTRLLVL.

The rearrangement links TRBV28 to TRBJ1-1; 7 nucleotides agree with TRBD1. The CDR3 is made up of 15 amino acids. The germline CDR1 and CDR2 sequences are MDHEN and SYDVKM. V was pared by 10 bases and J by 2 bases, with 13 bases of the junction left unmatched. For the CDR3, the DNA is TGTGCCACCCGGCCCCCTCGGGACAGCAACACTGAAGCTTTCTTT. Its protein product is CATRPPRDSNTEAFF. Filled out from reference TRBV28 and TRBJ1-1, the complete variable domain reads DVKVTQSSRYLVKRTGEKVFLECVQDMDHENMFWYRQDPGLGLRLIYFSYDVKMKEKGDIPEGYSVSREKKERFSLILESASTNQTSMYLCATRPPRDSNTEAFFGQGTRLTVV.

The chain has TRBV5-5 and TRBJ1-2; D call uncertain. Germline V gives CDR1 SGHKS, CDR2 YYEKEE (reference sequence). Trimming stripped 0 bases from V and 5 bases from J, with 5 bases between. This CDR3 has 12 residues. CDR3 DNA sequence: TGTGCCAGCAGCTTGGACGAGTATGGCTACACCTTC. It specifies CASSLDEYGYTF.

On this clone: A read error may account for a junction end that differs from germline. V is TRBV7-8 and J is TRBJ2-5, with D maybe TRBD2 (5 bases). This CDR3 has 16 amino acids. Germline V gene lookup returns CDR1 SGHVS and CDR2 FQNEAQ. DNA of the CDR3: TGTGCCAGCAGCTCCCTCGGGGAAAGCGAGAGAGAGGCCCAGTACTTC. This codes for CASSSLGESEREAQYF.

In nucleotides, the CDR3 is TGTGCCAGCAGCTTAGGACAGGGCCTCAGCTCCTACAATGAGCAGTTCTTC. This gives the protein CASSLGQGLSSYNEQFF. V gene TRBV7-9 combines with J gene TRBJ2-1; TRBD1 aligns across 7 bases. The CDR3 length is 17 residues. J lost 0 bases, V lost 1 base, and 6 bases had no gene match. Germline-derived CDR1 and CDR2 are SEHNR and FQNEAQ (reference sequence).